This T cell receptor (beta chain) originates from a study of blood T cell repertoires in COVID-19. Germline values: CDR1 MNHEY, CDR2 SMNVEV (reference sequence). V lost 3 bases and J 0 bases, leaving 12 bases between the germline ends. The CDR3 has 15 amino acids. This clone appeared once. As handled by the study authors: Counts of nucleated cells, estimated from reference gene primer amplification, were obtained. TCRdb's copy holds only in-frame clones and misses some; the assay was immunoSEQ multiplex PCR. D and trimming come from the DNA, and the V and J calls and clone size come from that table. In the table there are 150,000 or so clones, about 74% of which are singletons.

The V gene is TRBV27, the J gene TRBJ2-7; perhaps TRBD1 as D (7 bases). Sequencing input: peripheral blood. The receptor's source is a woman of 80 years or more with acute or convalescent COVID-19. CDR3 loop: CASSFRQGGSYEQYF. Here the CDR3 DNA reads TGTGCCAGCAGTTTCCGGCAGGGGGGCTCCTACGAGCAGTACTTC.